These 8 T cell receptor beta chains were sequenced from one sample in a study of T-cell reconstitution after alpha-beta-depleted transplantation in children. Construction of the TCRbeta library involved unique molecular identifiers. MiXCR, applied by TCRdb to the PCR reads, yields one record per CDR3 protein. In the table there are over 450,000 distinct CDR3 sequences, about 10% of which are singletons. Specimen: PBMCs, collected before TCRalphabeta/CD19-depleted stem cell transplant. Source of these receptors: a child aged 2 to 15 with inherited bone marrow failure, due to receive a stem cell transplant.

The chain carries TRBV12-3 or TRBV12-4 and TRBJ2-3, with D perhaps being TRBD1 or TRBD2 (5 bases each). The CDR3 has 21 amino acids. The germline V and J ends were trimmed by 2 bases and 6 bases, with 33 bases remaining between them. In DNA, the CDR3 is TGTGCCAGCAGTTTATGGGAGTTGGGGGAATCGGGCAGACGTGGCGAGGATACGCAGTATTTT. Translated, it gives CASSLWELGESGRRGEDTQYF.

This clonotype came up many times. In nucleotides, the CDR3 is TGTGCCAGCAGTCCCCCCCTAGCGGGAGTGGGAAATGAGCAGTTCTTC. Translating gives CASSPPLAGVGNEQFF. V is TRBV12-3 or TRBV12-4 and J is TRBJ2-1; 10 bases map to TRBD2. The CDR3 sequence is 16 residues long. V shed 5 bases and J 7 bases; nucleotides not matched to a gene: 11.

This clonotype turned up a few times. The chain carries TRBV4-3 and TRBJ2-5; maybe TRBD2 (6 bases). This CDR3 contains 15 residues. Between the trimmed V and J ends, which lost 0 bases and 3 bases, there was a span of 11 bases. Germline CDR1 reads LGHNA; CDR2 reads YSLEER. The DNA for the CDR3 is TGCGCCAGCAGCCAAGATCCGGGGGAGGAAGAGACCCAGTACTTC. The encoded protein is CASSQDPGEEETQYF.

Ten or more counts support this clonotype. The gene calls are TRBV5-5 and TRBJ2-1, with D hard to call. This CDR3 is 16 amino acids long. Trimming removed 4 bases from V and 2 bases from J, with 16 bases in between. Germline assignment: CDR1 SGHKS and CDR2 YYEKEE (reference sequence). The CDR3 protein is CASSALRLETYNEQFF. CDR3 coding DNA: TGTGCCAGCAGCGCGTTGAGGCTTGAAACCTACAATGAGCAGTTCTTC.

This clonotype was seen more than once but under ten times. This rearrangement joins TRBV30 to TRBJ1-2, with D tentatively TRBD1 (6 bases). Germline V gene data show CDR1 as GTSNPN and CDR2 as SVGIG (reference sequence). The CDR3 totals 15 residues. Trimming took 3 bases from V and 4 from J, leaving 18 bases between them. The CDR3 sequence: CAWRFPIGTIYGYTF. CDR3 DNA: TGTGCCTGGAGATTCCCGATAGGGACAATCTATGGCTACACCTTC.

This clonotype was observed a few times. The DNA of the CDR3 is TGTGCCATCAGTGTGAGGAGGCGGACTAGCGGGACCCTCAGCTCCTACGAGCAGTACTTC. Translation: CAISVRRRTSGTLSSYEQYF. This chain joins TRBV10-3 and TRBJ2-7, with 12 nucleotides matching TRBD2. The germline CDR1 and CDR2 sequences are ENHRY and SYGVKD. V lost 4 bases and J lost 0; bases outside the gene matches: 16. The CDR3 spans 20 residues.

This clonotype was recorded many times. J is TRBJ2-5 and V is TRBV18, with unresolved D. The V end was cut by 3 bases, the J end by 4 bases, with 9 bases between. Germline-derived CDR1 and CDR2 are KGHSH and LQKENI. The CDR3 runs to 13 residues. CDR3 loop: CASSPSVIETQYF. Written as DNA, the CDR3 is TGTGCCAGCTCACCGTCGGTCATAGAGACCCAGTACTTC.

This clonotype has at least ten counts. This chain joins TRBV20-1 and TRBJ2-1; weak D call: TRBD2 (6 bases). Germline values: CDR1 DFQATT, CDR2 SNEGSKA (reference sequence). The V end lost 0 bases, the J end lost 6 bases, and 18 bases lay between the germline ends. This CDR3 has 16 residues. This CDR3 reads CSARDYRRGEVNEQFF. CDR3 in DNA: TGCAGTGCTAGAGATTATCGGCGGGGTGAAGTCAATGAGCAGTTCTTC.